This is a list of T cell receptor beta chains from one sample in a study of metastatic and nonmetastatic thyroid tumors. MiXCR reprocessed the PCR reads for TCRdb. The table lists about 33,000 clones, 18% of them singletons. The sequencing input was blood. These TCRs come from a male donor with papillary thyroid cancer or a benign thyroid nodule (not recorded which). Some clones in this sample may be carry-over from other donors' samples. Both conserved end residues are part of each CDR3.

j_call v_call cdr3_aa
TRBJ2-7 TRBV20-1 CSARGTDSYYEQYF
TRBJ2-3 TRBV9 CASSVGTSGSGDTQYF
TRBJ1-1 TRBV4-1 CASSQVGGNTEAFF
TRBJ1-3 TRBV10-2 CASSERSGNTIYF
TRBJ1-5 TRBV27 CASSLDREYQPQHF
TRBJ1-5 TRBV19 CASSPRSGQPQHF
TRBJ2-1 TRBV6-1 CASSGQRDEQFF
TRBJ1-2 TRBV11-1 CASSFSAPTGYWYGYTF
TRBJ2-7 TRBV11-2 CASSFSGGSSYEQYF
TRBJ2-3 TRBV19 CASAERSTDTQYF
TRBJ2-5 TRBV20-1 CSARPGGETQYF
TRBJ2-5 TRBV6-4 CASSYSSGTGVTQYF
TRBJ1-1 TRBV19 CASRLDRGAGEAFF
TRBJ2-1 TRBV30 CASADGRGRSYNEQFF
TRBJ1-5 TRBV6-2/TRBV6-3 CASSEPGQGRNQPQHF
TRBJ2-2 TRBV10-1 CASSPFGLAGKNTGELFF
TRBJ2-3 TRBV5-1 CASSFSGQCGSDTQYF
TRBJ1-2 TRBV6-5 CASSPSGNYGYTF
TRBJ1-2 TRBV11-2 CASSLLVTGGYTF
TRBJ1-2 TRBV6-1 CASSSDMKKSYTF
TRBJ2-5 TRBV12-3/TRBV12-4 CASRGETQYF
TRBJ2-7 TRBV4-1 CASSQEGTGCNEQYF
TRBJ1-4 TRBV12-3/TRBV12-4 CASSPHRTILIF
TRBJ2-2 TRBV7-9 CASSRDRGSRGELFF
TRBJ1-1 TRBV29-1 CSVERQMDTEAFF
TRBJ2-2 TRBV6-4 CASRHSLMAGELFF